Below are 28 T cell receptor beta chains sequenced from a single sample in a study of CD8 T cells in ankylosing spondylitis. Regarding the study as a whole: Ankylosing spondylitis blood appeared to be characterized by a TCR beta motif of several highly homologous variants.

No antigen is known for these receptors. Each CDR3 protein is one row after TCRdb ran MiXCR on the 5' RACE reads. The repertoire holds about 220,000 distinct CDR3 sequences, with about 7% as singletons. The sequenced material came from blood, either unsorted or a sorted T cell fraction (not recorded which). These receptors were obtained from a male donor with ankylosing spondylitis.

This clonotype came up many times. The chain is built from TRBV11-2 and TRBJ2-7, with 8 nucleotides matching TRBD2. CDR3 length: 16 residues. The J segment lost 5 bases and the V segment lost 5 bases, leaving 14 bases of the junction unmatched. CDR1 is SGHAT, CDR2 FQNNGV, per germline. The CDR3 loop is CASSLREGNGRDEQYF. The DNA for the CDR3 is TGTGCCAGCAGCCTACGGGAAGGGAACGGGAGGGACGAGCAGTACTTC.

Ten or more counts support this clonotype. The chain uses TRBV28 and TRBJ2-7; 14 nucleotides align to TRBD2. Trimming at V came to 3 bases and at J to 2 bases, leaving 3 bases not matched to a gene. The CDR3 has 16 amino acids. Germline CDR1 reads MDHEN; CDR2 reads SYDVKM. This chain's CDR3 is CASSLTSGRGPYEQYF. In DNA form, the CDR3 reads TGTGCCAGCAGTTTGACTAGCGGGAGGGGTCCCTACGAGCAGTACTTC.

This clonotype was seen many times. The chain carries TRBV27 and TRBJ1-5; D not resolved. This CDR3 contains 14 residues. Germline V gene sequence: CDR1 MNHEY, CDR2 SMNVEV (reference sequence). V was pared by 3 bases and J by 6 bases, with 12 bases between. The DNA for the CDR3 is TGTGCCAGCAGTTTCGCCCTTGGTGGTCAGCCCCAGCATTTT. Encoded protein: CASSFALGGQPQHF.

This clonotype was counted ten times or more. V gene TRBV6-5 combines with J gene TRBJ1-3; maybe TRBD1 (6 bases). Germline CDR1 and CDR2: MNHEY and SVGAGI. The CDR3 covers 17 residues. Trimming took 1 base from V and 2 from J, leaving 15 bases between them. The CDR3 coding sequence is TGTGCCAGCAGTTACTGGGGGGGGCGAACGGCTGGAAACACCATATATTTT. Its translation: CASSYWGGRTAGNTIYF.

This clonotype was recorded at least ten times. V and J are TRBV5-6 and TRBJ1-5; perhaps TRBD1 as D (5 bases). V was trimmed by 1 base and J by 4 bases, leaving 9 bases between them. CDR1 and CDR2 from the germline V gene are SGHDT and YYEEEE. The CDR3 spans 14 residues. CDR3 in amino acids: CASSLRNRNQPQHF. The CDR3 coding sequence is TGTGCCAGCAGCTTGCGTAACAGGAATCAGCCCCAGCATTTT.

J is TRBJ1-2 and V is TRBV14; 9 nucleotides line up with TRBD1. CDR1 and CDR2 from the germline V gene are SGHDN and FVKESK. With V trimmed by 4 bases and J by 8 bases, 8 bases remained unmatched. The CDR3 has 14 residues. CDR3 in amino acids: CASSLWGQGFGYTF. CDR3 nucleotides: TGTGCCAGCAGCCTTTGGGGACAGGGTTTCGGCTACACCTTC. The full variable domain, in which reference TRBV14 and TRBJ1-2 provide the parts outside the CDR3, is EAGVTQFPSHSVIEKGQTVTLRCDPISGHDNLYWYRRVMGKEIKFLLHFVKESKQDESGMPNNRFLAERTGGTYSTLKVQPAELEDSGVYFCASSLWGQGFGYTFGSGTRLTVV.

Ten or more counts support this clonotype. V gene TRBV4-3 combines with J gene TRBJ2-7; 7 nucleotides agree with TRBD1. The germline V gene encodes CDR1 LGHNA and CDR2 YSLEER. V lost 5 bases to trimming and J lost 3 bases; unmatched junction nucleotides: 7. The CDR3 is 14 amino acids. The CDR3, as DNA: TGCGCCAGCAGCACGAATCACAGGGGCTACGAGCAGTACTTC. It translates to CASSTNHRGYEQYF.

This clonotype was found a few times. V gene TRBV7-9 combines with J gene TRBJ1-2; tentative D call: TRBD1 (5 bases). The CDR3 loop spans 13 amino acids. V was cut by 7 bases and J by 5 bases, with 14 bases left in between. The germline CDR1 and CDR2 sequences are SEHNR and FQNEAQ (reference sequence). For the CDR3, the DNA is TGTGCCAGCACCTCGGACACCCGGTATGGCTACACCTTC. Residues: CASTSDTRYGYTF.

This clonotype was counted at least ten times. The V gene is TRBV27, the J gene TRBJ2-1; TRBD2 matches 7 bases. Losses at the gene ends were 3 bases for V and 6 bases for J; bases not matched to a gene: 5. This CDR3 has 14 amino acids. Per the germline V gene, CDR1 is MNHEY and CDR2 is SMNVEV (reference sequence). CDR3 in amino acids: CASSFTGGFNEQFF. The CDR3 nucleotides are TGTGCCAGCAGTTTCACGGGGGGTTTCAATGAGCAGTTCTTC.

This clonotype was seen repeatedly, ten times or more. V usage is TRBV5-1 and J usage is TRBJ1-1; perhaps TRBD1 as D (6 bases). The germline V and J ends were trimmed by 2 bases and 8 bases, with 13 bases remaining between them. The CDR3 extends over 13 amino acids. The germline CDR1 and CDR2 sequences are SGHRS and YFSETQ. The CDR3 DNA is TGCGCCAGCAGCTTTGGGGGGGGGCCCGAAGCTTTCTTT. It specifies CASSFGGGPEAFF.

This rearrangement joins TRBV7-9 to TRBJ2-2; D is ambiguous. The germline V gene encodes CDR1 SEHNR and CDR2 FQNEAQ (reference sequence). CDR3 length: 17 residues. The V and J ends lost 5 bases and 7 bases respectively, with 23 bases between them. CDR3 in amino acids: CASSQIDNRHFLGELFF. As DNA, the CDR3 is TGTGCCAGCAGCCAGATCGATAACAGACACTTTCTCGGGGAGCTGTTTTTT. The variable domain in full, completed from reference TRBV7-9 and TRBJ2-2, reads DTGVSQNPRHKITKRGQNVTFRCDPISEHNRLYWYRQTLGQGPEFLTYFQNEAQLEKSRLLSDRFSAERPKGSFSTLEIQRTEQGDSAMYLCASSQIDNRHFLGELFFGEGSRLTVL.

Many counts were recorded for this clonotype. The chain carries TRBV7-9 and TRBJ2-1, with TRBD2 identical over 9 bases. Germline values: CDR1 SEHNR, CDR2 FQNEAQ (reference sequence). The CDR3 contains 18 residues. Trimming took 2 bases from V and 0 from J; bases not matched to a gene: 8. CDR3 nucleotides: TGTGCCAGCAGCTTACTTCTAGCGGGGAGGGGCTCCTACAATGAGCAGTTCTTC. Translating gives CASSLLLAGRGSYNEQFF.

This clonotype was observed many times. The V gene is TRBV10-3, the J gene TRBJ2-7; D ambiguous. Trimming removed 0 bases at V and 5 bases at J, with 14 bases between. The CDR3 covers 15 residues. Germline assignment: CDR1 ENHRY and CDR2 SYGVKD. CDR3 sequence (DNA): TGTGCCATCAGTGAGTCGAGTAGGCAGCACCACGAGCAGTACTTC. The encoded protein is CAISESSRQHHEQYF.

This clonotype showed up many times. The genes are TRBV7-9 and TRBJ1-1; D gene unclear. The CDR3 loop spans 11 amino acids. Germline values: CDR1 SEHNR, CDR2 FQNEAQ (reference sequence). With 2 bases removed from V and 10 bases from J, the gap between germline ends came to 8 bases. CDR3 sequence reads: CASSLMDGAFF. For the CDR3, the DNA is TGTGCCAGCAGCTTAATGGACGGAGCTTTCTTT.

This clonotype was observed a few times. The CDR3 sequence is CASSIERTGLSGNTIYF. The CDR3 DNA reads TGTGCCAGCAGTATTGAACGGACAGGGCTCTCTGGAAACACCATATATTTT. The rearrangement uses TRBV9 and TRBJ1-3; 8 nucleotides align to TRBD1. There are 17 residues in the CDR3. V lost 5 bases and J lost 0; bases outside the gene matches: 10. CDR1 and CDR2 from the germline V gene are SGDLS and YYNGEE. Drawing the rest from reference TRBV9 and TRBJ1-3, the complete variable domain is DSGVTQTPKHLITATGQRVTLRCSPRSGDLSVYWYQQSLDQGLQFLIQYYNGEERAKGNILERFSAQQFPDLHSELNLSSLELGDSALYFCASSIERTGLSGNTIYFGEGSWLTVV.

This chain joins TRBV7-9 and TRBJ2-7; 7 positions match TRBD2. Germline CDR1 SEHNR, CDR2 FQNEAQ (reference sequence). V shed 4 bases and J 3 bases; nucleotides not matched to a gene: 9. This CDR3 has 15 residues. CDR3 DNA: TGTGCCAGCAGCTCACTGGGAGGGGACGACTACGAGCAGTACTTC. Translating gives CASSSLGGDDYEQYF.

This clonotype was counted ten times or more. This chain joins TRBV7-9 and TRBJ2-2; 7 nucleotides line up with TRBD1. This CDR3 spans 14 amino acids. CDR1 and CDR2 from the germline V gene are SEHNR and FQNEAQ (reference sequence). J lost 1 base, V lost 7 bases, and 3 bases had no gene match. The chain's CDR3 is CASTGTVNTGELFF. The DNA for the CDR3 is TGTGCCAGCACTGGGACAGTGAACACCGGGGAGCTGTTTTTT.

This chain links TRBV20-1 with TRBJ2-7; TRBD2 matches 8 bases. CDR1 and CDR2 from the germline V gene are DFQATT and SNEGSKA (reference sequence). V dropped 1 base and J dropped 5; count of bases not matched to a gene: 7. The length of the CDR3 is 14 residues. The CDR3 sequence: CSARVVKGLDEQYF. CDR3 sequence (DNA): TGCAGTGCTAGAGTGGTGAAGGGACTAGACGAGCAGTACTTC.

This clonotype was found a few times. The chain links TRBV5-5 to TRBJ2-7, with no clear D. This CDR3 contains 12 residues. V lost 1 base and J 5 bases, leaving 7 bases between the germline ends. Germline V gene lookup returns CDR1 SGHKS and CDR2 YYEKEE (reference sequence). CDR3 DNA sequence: TGTGCCAGCAGCTTGCGGGTAGACGAGCAGTACTTC. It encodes CASSLRVDEQYF.

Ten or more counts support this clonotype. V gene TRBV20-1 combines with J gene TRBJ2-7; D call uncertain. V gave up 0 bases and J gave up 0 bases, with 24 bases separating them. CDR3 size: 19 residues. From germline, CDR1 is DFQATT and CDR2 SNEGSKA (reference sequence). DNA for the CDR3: TGCAGTGCTAGAGATCTCGCAGCACCGACAATATCGAGCTCCTACGAGCAGTACTTC. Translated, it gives CSARDLAAPTISSSYEQYF.

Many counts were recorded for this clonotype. The CDR3 coding sequence is TGCGCCAGCGGCGGTTTGGGAATAGCTCAAGAGACCCAGTACTTC. Protein product: CASGGLGIAQETQYF. The V and J genes are TRBV10-1 and TRBJ2-5; D remains unclear. V was clipped by 8 bases and J by 2 bases, with 18 bases between them. Germline-derived CDR1 and CDR2 are WNHNN and SYGVQD (reference sequence). The CDR3 runs 15 residues.

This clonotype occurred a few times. Here the CDR3 DNA reads TGTGCCTGGAGTGTAGGAGGGGACCGCAATCAGCCCCAGCATTTT. This codes for CAWSVGGDRNQPQHF. The chain joins TRBV30 to TRBJ1-5; D might be TRBD1 (5 bases). Germline assignment: CDR1 GTSNPN and CDR2 SVGIG (reference sequence). Trimming pared 0 bases from V and 2 bases from J, leaving 11 bases between. CDR3 length: 15 residues.

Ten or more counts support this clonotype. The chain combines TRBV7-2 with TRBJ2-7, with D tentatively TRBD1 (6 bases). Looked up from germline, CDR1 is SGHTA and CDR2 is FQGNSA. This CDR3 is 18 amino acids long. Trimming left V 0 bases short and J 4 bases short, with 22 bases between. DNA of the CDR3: TGTGCCAGCAGCTTAGCGTTTGGCCAGGACAGAAGACCGTACGAGCAGTACTTC. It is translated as CASSLAFGQDRRPYEQYF.

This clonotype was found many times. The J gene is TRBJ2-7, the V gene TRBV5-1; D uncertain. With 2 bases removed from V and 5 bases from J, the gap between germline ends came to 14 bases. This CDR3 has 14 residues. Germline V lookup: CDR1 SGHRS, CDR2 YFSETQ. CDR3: CASSFSALSDEQYF. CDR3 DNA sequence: TGCGCCAGCAGCTTTTCTGCGCTCAGCGACGAGCAGTACTTC. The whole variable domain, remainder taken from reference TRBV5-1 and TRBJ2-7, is KAGVTQTPRYLIKTRGQQVTLSCSPISGHRSVSWYQQTPGQGLQFLFEYFSETQRNKGNFPGRFSGRQFSNSRSEMNVSTLELGDSALYLCASSFSALSDEQYFGPGTRLTVT.

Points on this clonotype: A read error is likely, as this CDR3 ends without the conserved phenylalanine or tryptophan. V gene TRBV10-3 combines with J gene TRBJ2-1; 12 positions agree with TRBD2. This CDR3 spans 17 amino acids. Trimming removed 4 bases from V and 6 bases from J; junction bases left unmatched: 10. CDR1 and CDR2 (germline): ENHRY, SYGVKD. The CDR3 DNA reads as TGTGCCATCAGTGGACTAGCGGGGGCCACCAACCCCAATGAGCAGTTCCTC. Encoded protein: CAISGLAGATNPNEQFL.

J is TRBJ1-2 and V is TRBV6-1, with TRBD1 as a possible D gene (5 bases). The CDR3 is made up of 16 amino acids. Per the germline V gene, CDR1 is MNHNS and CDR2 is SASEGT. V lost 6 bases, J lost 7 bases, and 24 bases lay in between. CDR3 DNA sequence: TGTGCCAGCAGCAACAGGCCCCCTTATGAGTCAGGTGGCTACACCTTC. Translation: CASSNRPPYESGGYTF.

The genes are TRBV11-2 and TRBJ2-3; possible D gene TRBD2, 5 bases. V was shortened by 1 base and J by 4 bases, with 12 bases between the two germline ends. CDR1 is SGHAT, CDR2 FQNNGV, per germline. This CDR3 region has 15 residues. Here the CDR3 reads CASSLVRARADTQYF. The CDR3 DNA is TGTGCCAGCAGCTTAGTGAGGGCGAGAGCAGATACGCAGTATTTT.

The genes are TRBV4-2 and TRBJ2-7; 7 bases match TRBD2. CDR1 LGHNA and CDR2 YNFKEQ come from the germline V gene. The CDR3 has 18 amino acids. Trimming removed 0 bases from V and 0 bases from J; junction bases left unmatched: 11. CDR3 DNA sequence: TGTGCCAGCAGCCAAGATCTTGGGGGACTACTGAGCTCCTACGAGCAGTACTTC. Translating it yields CASSQDLGGLLSSYEQYF.